This is a list of T cell receptor beta chains from one sample in a study of cytomegalovirus exposure and HLA in healthy donors. Sequenced by immunoSEQ multiplex PCR; TCRdb stores in-frame clones only, minus some. Among some 100,000 clones, 70% were seen once, and the ten largest hold less than 15%. The sequencing sample was made of PBMCs. Source of these receptors: a woman between 50 and 59 years old in good health and CMV-seropositive. Each CDR3 is given with its conserved first and last residue. D genes are given only for firm matches. Clone size, where shown, is once, few, many, or a class for clones that have expanded.

>TRBJ1-2|TRBV29-1|-|once
CSVVDAGNYGYTF
TGCAGCGTTGTAGATGCAGGGAACTATGGCTACACCTTC
>TRBJ1-2|TRBV28|-|-
CATTRGQNYGYTF
TGTGCCACGACTCGCGGACAGAACTATGGCTACACCTTC
>TRBJ2-1|TRBV28|TRBD2|-
CASSTSGWRERPYNEQFF
TGTGCCAGCAGTACCTCTGGGTGGCGGGAGCGCCCCTACAATGAGCAGTTCTTC
>TRBJ2-7|TRBV19|TRBD2|-
CASSYSLAGGREQYF
TGTGCCAGTAGTTATTCGCTAGCGGGAGGGCGCGAGCAGTACTTC
>TRBJ1-1|TRBV7-8|-|-
CASSLWLANTEAFF
TGTGCCAGCAGCTTATGGCTGGCGAACACTGAAGCTTTCTTT
>TRBJ2-7|TRBV11-2|-|-
CASSFGEAEQYF
TGTGCCAGCAGCTTTGGGGAGGCCGAGCAGTACTTC
>TRBJ2-1|TRBV6-5|-|once
CASSYSTVGVLEQFF
TGTGCCAGCAGTTACTCGACAGTTGGAGTTTTGGAGCAGTTCTTC
>TRBJ1-5|TRBV6-1|TRBD1|once
CASSTRGTQAGPQHF
TGTGCCAGCAGTACCAGGGGGACGCAAGCTGGGCCCCAGCATTTT
>TRBJ2-2|TRBV6-5|TRBD2|-
CASGRAGELFF
TGTGCCAGCGGGAGGGCCGGGGAGCTGTTTTTT
>TRBJ1-1|TRBV9|-|-
CASSVAPEGTEAFF
TGTGCCAGCAGCGTAGCCCCCGAGGGTACTGAAGCTTTCTTT
>TRBJ2-2|TRBV6-5|-|-
CASKRPTGELFF
TGTGCCAGCAAGAGGCCCACCGGGGAGCTGTTTTTT
>TRBJ2-7|TRBV10-2|-|-
CASRASYEQYF
TGCGCCAGCAGGGCATCCTACGAGCAGTACTTC
>TRBJ2-7|TRBV5-6|-|-
CASSLQGREQYF
TGTGCCAGCAGCTTACAGGGCCGGGAGCAGTACTTC
>TRBJ1-6|TRBV5-4|-|-
CASSLVGSPEGSPLHF
TGTGCCAGCAGCTTGGTGGGGTCCCCAGAGGGTTCACCCCTCCACTTT
>TRBJ1-4|TRBV28|-|few
CASSLQGTGEKLFF
TGTGCCAGCAGTTTACAGGGTACTGGGGAAAAACTGTTTTTT
>TRBJ2-5|TRBV19|-|-
CASGAHRDIQETQYF
TGTGCCAGTGGGGCGCACCGGGACATCCAAGAGACCCAGTACTTC